What follows is one T cell receptor beta chain and its context. The clone's antigen remains unknown. One base away there is no much larger clone; base qualities are not given. Collaborating institutions collected whole blood in K2EDTA tubes following their own protocols. Collaborator samples were shipped for TCRbeta analysis as frozen whole blood, isolated PBMCs, or DNA extracted from either sample type. V gives up 0 bases and J gives up 3 bases, and the segment between their germline ends measures 6 bases. The germline V gene (reference sequence) sets CDR1 to MNHNY and CDR2 to SVGAGI. The CDR3 holds 14 amino acids from the cysteine to the phenylalanine. Just the 42-base CDR3 DNA is kept, in frame starting at base 1. TCRbeta CDR3 regions were amplified from genomic DNA by means of the immunoSEQ Assay, a bias-controlled multiplex PCR. In the original analysis: Nucleated cell counts per sample were estimated from amplification of reference gene primers within the assay. To quantify the absolute abundance of each unique TCRbeta CDR3 rearrangement, sequence reads were collapsed and filtered. For each sample, productive Simpson clonality was calculated by taking the square root of Simpson's diversity index across productive rearrangements. TCRdb mirrors the immuneACCESS table, restricted to in-frame sequences. Some clones are absent from its copies; in checked studies, under half trace to an unresolved V gene, and the reason for the others is unknown. That table supplies the V and J calls and clone size; D and trimming were determined from the DNA. The sample table holds roughly 100,000 clones, of which less than 90% were seen once. 3.5% to 5% of the sample is taken by the ten largest.

The record originates from a study of blood T cell repertoires in COVID-19 (TCRdb year 2020). Concerning the study at large: Collaborator samples came from the United States, Italy and Spain and covered acute and convalescent phases of COVID-19. The prospective study material was composed of cDNA or gDNA derived from T cells, B-cell-depleted T cells, or PBMCs. Deeply sampled blood TCRbeta repertoires from subjects exposed to, actively infected with, or recovered from COVID-19 were included in the dataset. The repertoires were made available in a free public database intended to serve as a resource for research on the immune response to SARS-CoV-2. Samples were obtained from the ongoing ImmuneRACE study (first 160 participants) and from 1,200 or so subjects provided by 6 global collaborators. A de-identified subject ID, COVID-19 status, age in years and sex were almost always included in the sample metadata. Where available, HLA class I and class II types were taken from metadata supplied by the sample provider and were not determined by assay-based typing.

Study-wide conclusions, independent of this receptor: The amount of clinical and demographic metadata varied by source and participant and was provided uncurated.

The source of this sequence is a man aged 50-60 years with acute or convalescent COVID-19. The source material was peripheral blood. In this chain, TRBV6-6 is recombined with TRBJ1-5, with the identity of the D gene unclear. The CDR3 here reads CASSYSSTNQPQHF. The DNA sequence is given as TGTGCCAGCAGTTACTCTAGTACCAATCAGCCCCAGCATTTT.